This TCR beta chain was recovered during a study of CD8 T cells in Susac syndrome. High-throughput TCR beta sequencing covered peripheral CD8+ and CD4+ T cells. The multiple sclerosis controls were treatment-naive patients affected by stable or active relapsing-remitting disease. TEMRA cells were FACS-enriched, with CD8+ and CD4+ T cells isolated negatively. This CDR3 contains 14 residues. Germline V gene sequence: CDR1 MDHEN, CDR2 SYDVKM. V lost 6 bases and J lost 0; bases outside the gene matches: 5. Random hexamers primed reverse transcription of about 0.45 to 1 ug RNA. Amplification of the TCR beta CDR3 was carried out by immunoSEQ multiplex PCR, which spanned a total of 54 Vbeta and 13 Jbeta segments. TCRdb itself ran the immunoSEQ multiplex PCR reads through MiXCR, one entry per CDR3 protein. This table holds 130,000 or so distinct CDR3 sequences, about 95% found once.

The sequenced material came from CD4+ T cells from PBMCs. The genes are TRBV28 and TRBJ2-7; 7 bases match TRBD1. The TCR comes from a human donor with multiple sclerosis. The chain's CDR3 is CASSWTGRSYEQYF. CDR3 sequence (DNA): TGTGCCAGCAGCTGGACAGGACGCTCCTACGAGCAGTACTTC.